This is a list of T cell receptor beta chains from one sample in a study of technical replicates of blood from a handful of donors. Repertoires were generated with immunoSEQ multiplex PCR, while TCRdb's copy carries only in-frame clones and drops some. The table includes 15,000 to 20,000 clones, around nine tenths detected once. The sample consisted of PBMCs. These receptors were collected from a human donor in good health. The CDR3 runs from the conserved cysteine through the conserved F or W. The D gene is left open where the match is weak. Some rows have no size entry. The others give once, few or many, or a class for an expanded clone.

>TRBV30|TRBJ2-5|NA|NA
TGTGCCTGGAGTGGACACGCTGGGCAAGAGACCCAGTACTTC
CAWSGHAGQETQYF
>TRBV2|TRBJ2-5|TRBD2|NA
TGTGCCAGCAGCTCCTGGGGTAGCGGGAGTGGTGAGACCCAGTACTTC
CASSSWGSGSGETQYF
>TRBV6-1|TRBJ2-1|NA|NA
TGTGCCTCCTCCCCGGGGGGCGCCTACAATGAGCAGTTCTTC
CASSPGGAYNEQFF
>TRBV5-1|TRBJ2-2|NA|NA
TGCGCCAGCAGCCCCCTGGGGGCCAGGATCAACACCGGGGAGCTGTTTTTT
CASSPLGARINTGELFF
>TRBV6-5|TRBJ1-1|NA|NA
TGTGCCAGCAGTTACCGTGGACAGCGTGAAGCTTTCTTT
CASSYRGQREAFF
>TRBV7-9|TRBJ2-1|NA|once
TGTGCCAGCAGCTTATCCGACAACCGGGGTGCTTCCTACAATGAGCAGTTCTTC
CASSLSDNRGASYNEQFF
>TRBV10-2|TRBJ2-3|TRBD2|NA
TGCGCCAGCAGAGATGGACTAGCGGAGCTAAGGTGGGGCACAGATACGCAGTATTTT
CASRDGLAELRWGTDTQYF
>TRBV5-1|TRBJ2-5|NA|NA
TGCGCCAGCAGCTTGGGCTTTTTGGGGCAGACCCAGTACTTC
CASSLGFLGQTQYF
>TRBV18|TRBJ1-1|TRBD1|NA
TGTGCCAGCTCACCAATCCAGGGGGTAACTGAAGCTTTCTTT
CASSPIQGVTEAFF
>TRBV7-2|TRBJ2-7|TRBD2|NA
TGTGCCTCGGGGGGTAGCGGGAGGGCCTACGAGCAGTACTTC
CASGGSGRAYEQYF